The 11 T cell receptor beta chains below all came from one sample that was sequenced in a study of vaccination and CD4 T cells after COVID-19. Sequence data for DNA of cultured CD4+ T cells were generated by the Oncomine TCR Beta short-read assay. A single record per CDR3 protein comes from TCRdb applying MiXCR to the PCR reads. This sample has around 26,000 distinct CDR3 sequences, with approximately 67% found just once. The antigens of these receptors remain unknown. Regarding treatment: approximately 10-day PBMC culture with coronavirus spike peptide pools or control peptides (ViraFEST assay). The specimen comprised CD4+ T cells from blood, cultured in vitro, sampled after SARS-CoV-2 vaccination. The receptors come from a human donor who received a COVID-19 vaccine.

The chain is built from TRBV30 and TRBJ2-7, with D possibly matching TRBD1 (6 bases). This CDR3 has 13 residues. Trimming shortened V by 4 bases and J by 2 bases, and 12 bases separated the two germline ends. Germline lookup yields CDR1 GTSNPN and CDR2 SVGIG (reference sequence). The CDR3 is CAWNPQGPYEQYF. The CDR3 bases are TGTGCCTGGAACCCTCAGGGGCCCTACGAGCAGTACTTC.

This chain connects TRBV12-3 or TRBV12-4 to TRBJ2-5; 10 bases map to TRBD2. This CDR3 is 16 amino acids long. V shed 10 bases, J shed 4 bases, and the junction held 15 bases outside the gene matches. CDR3 residues: CAMRLAGVCGRETQYF. The CDR3 DNA follows: TGTGCCATGAGGCTAGCGGGGGTGTGTGGTCGAGAGACCCAGTACTTC.

The rearrangement links TRBV20-1 to TRBJ2-7, with TRBD2 matching 8 bases. V lost 2 bases to trimming and J lost 2 bases; unmatched junction nucleotides: 5. Germline V CDR1 and CDR2: DFQATT, SNEGSKA (reference sequence). The CDR3 extends over 14 amino acids. The CDR3 region has the DNA TGCAGTGCTAGATCCGGGACTAGTCCCTACGAGCAGTACTTC. Amino acids: CSARSGTSPYEQYF.

This chain uses TRBV12-3 or TRBV12-4 with TRBJ2-3; 13 bases are shared with TRBD2. The CDR3 spans 17 residues. The V and J ends lost 8 bases and 3 bases, in that order; junction bases with no gene match: 11. This chain's CDR3 is CASGLAGVGLSTDTQYF. CDR3 coding DNA: TGTGCCAGCGGACTAGCGGGGGTAGGGTTGTCAACAGATACGCAGTATTTT.

This clonotype was seen a few times. The V gene is TRBV25-1, the J gene TRBJ2-7, with no clear D. Per the germline V gene, CDR1 is MGHDK and CDR2 is SYGVNS. This CDR3 has 11 residues. V dropped 5 bases and J dropped 3 bases, with 5 bases sitting between them. CDR3 region: CASSRVYEQYF. As DNA, the CDR3 is TGTGCCAGCAGTCGGGTCTACGAGCAGTACTTC.

The rearrangement joins TRBV20-1 to TRBJ2-1; 10 bases line up with TRBD2. V gave up 3 bases and J gave up 7 bases; unmatched junction bases: 6. Per the germline V gene, CDR1 is DFQATT and CDR2 is SNEGSKA (reference sequence). The CDR3 consists of 14 residues. CDR3 DNA sequence: TGCAGTGCTAGTTCGCCTAGCGGGGGAAATGAGCAGTTCTTC. It is translated as CSASSPSGGNEQFF.

CDR3 in DNA: TGTGCCAGCAGCTTAGCGGGGGGGCAGAGCTATGGCTACACCTTC. Translated, it gives CASSLAGGQSYGYTF. The rearrangement links TRBV7-2 to TRBJ1-2; D might be TRBD1 (6 bases). The CDR3 sequence is 15 residues long. V lost 0 bases and J lost 4, with 12 bases in between. Germline lookup yields CDR1 SGHTA and CDR2 FQGNSA.

This chain uses TRBV7-2 with TRBJ1-1, with TRBD1 matching 7 bases. Germline CDR1 SGHTA, CDR2 FQGNSA. With 4 bases clipped from V and 4 bases from J, the junction kept 3 bases outside the gene matches. The length of the CDR3 is 13 residues. The CDR3 DNA reads TGTGCCAGCAGCTGGGGACAGATCACTGAAGCTTTCTTT. This encodes CASSWGQITEAFF.

This sequence joins TRBV10-3 and TRBJ1-2; a weak D match, TRBD1 (6 bases). Deletions cut 3 bases from V and 0 bases from J, with 8 bases between. Germline V gene data show CDR1 as ENHRY and CDR2 as SYGVKD. The length of the CDR3 is 14 residues. The CDR3 protein is CAISEGGSNYGYTF. Written as DNA, the CDR3 is TGTGCCATCAGTGAAGGGGGATCTAACTATGGCTACACCTTC.

The chain uses TRBV20-1 and TRBJ2-4; 7 bases map to TRBD2. The CDR3 totals 16 residues. CDR1 DFQATT and CDR2 SNEGSKA come from the germline V gene (reference sequence). Trimming at V came to 2 bases and at J to 0 bases, leaving 7 bases not matched to a gene. Here the CDR3 reads CSARSIPGGAKNIQYF. The CDR3 DNA sequence: TGCAGTGCTAGATCTATTCCGGGGGGAGCCAAAAACATTCAGTACTTC.

This clonotype was detected only a few times. J is TRBJ2-1 and V is TRBV12-3 or TRBV12-4; D possibly corresponds to TRBD1 (6 bases). The ends were cut back, 5 bases at V and 0 bases at J, with 11 bases in the middle. This CDR3 is 15 amino acids long. The CDR3 sequence: CASSKQGFSYNEQFF. CDR3 nucleotide sequence: TGTGCCAGCAGTAAACAGGGCTTCTCCTACAATGAGCAGTTCTTC.